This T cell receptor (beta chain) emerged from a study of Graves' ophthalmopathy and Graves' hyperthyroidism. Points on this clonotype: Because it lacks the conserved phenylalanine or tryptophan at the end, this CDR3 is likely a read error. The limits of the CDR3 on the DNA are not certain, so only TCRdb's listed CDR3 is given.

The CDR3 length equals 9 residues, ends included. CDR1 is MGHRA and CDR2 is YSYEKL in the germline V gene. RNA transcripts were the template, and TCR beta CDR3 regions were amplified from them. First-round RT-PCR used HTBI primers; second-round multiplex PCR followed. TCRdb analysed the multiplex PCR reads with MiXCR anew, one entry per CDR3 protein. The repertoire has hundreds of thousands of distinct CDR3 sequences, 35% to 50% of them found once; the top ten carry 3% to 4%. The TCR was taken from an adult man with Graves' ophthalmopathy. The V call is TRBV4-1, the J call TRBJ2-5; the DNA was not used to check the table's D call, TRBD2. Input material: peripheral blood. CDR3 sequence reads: CASSLAPTS.